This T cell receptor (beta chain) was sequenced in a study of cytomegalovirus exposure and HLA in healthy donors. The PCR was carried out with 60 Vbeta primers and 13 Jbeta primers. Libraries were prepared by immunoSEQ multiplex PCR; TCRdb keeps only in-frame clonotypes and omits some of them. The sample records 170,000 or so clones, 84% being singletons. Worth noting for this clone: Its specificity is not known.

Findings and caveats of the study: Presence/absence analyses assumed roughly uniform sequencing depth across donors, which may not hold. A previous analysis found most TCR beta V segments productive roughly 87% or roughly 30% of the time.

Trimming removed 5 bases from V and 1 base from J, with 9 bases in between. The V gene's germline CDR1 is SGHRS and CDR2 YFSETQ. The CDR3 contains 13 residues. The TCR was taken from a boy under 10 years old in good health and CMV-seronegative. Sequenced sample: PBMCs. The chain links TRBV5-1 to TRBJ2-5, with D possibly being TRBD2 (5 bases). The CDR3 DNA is TGCGCCAGCAGAGAAGCGGTCCAAGAGACCCAGTACTTC. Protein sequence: CASREAVQETQYF.